This T cell receptor beta chain appears in the sequencing data of a study of CD8 T cells in ankylosing spondylitis (dated by TCRdb to 2017 to 2019). Notes on the research overall: To find TCR variants linked to disease, the study profiled T cell receptor beta repertoires in ankylosing spondylitis patients and healthy donors. The whole study cohort included under 140 healthy donors and about two dozen ankylosing spondylitis patients. Peripheral blood was sampled, and synovial fluid was also collected from ankylosing spondylitis patients. The study at large found these results: Some motif variants were previously reported in synovial fluid and blood of reactive arthritis patients, suggesting common disease-initiation mechanisms. Significant enrichment of the disease-linked clones was reported in matched synovial fluid samples from ankylosing spondylitis patients. In peripheral blood, the disease-linked clones were found at relatively low frequencies and had a CD8+ phenotype. Blood from ankylosing spondylitis patients appeared to be characterized by a TCR beta motif composed of eight highly homologous amino acid variants.

TCRdb shows the sequencer as Illumina HiSeq 2500. TCR beta libraries were prepared by quantitative 5'-RACE with molecular barcodes. As for how the authors treated the data: A new computational method based on a probabilistic model of VDJ rearrangement was used to identify disease-linked TCR variants. TCRdb took the public reads, trimmed them with fastp at Q25, ran MiXCR for clone calling and kept in-frame beta chains. Rows with a matching CDR3 protein are joined into one entry that keeps the most common DNA and genes. These V and J calls are TCRdb output, not the study's own analysis. This sample gives about 800,000 distinct CDR3 sequences in total; roughly 12% of them show up just once. The biggest ten clones account for 0.51% of the sample. V trim: 7 bases; J trim: 1 base; unmatched bases: 8. CDR1 SEHNR and CDR2 FQNEAQ were looked up in the germline V gene (reference sequence). From the cysteine through the phenylalanine, the CDR3 covers 15 amino acids. Only the CDR3 region is kept as DNA, spanning 45 bases read in frame from base 1.

Concerning this clonotype itself: No cognate antigen has been identified for it. Base qualities are missing; no much larger clone stands one base away.

Sequenced sample: blood, either unsorted or a sorted T cell fraction (not recorded which). The rearranged segments are TRBV7-9 and TRBJ2-3, with 7 bases in between that match TRBD2. This TCR derives from a male donor with ankylosing spondylitis. CDR3 loop: CASIPASGGTDTQYF. The DNA sequence is as follows: TGTGCCAGCATCCCTGCTAGCGGAGGCACAGATACGCAGTATTTT.